The 32 T cell receptor beta chains reported below all come from one sample, sequenced in a study of cytomegalovirus exposure and HLA in healthy donors. Libraries were prepared by immunoSEQ multiplex PCR; TCRdb keeps only in-frame clonotypes and omits some of them. Among some 180,000 clones listed, roughly 86% were seen once. The specimen sequenced was PBMCs. The receptors derive from a man aged 25 to 40 in good health and CMV-seropositive.

V and J are TRBV28 and TRBJ1-1; D not resolved. This CDR3 spans 12 amino acids. V gave up 7 bases and J gave up 3 bases, with 9 bases separating them. Germline CDR1 reads MDHEN; CDR2 reads SYDVKM. CDR3 nucleotide sequence: TGTGCCAGCACCCCGTCTGACACTGAAGCTTTCTTT. Translated, it gives CASTPSDTEAFF.

The rearrangement joins TRBV7-9 to TRBJ2-1; 8 nucleotides match TRBD1. The CDR3 spans 13 residues. With V trimmed by 7 bases and J by 8 bases, 7 bases remained unmatched. Germline V lookup: CDR1 SEHNR, CDR2 FQNEAQ (reference sequence). CDR3 nucleotides: TGTGCCAGCATCGGACAGGGTCGGCATGAGCAGTTCTTC. Translating gives CASIGQGRHEQFF. The variable domain in full, completed from reference TRBV7-9 and TRBJ2-1, reads DTGVSQNPRHKITKRGQNVTFRCDPISEHNRLYWYRQTLGQGPEFLTYFQNEAQLEKSRLLSDRFSAERPKGSFSTLEIQRTEQGDSAMYLCASIGQGRHEQFFGPGTRLTVL.

The chain carries TRBV4-1 and TRBJ2-3; a possible D gene is TRBD2 (5 bases). The CDR3 has 17 amino acids. Trimming removed 4 bases from V and 5 bases from J, with 22 bases in between. Germline CDR1 MGHRA, CDR2 YSYEKL. Here the CDR3 reads CASSRRGVVPVRDTQYF. The CDR3, as DNA: TGCGCCAGCAGCCGCCGGGGAGTCGTTCCGGTGCGAGATACGCAGTATTTT.

This chain connects TRBV29-1 to TRBJ1-1; D is ambiguous. Trimming removed 1 base at V and 1 base at J, with 13 bases between. This CDR3 has 15 residues. Germline loops: CDR1 SQVTM, CDR2 ANQGSEA. CDR3: CSVEVLSLTNTEAFF. The CDR3 coding sequence is TGCAGCGTTGAAGTGTTGAGCCTAACGAACACTGAAGCTTTCTTT.

This chain uses TRBV2 with TRBJ1-2, with D possibly being TRBD1 (6 bases). In germline, CDR1 is SNHLY, CDR2 FYNNEI. With 4 bases removed from V and 7 bases from J, the gap between germline ends came to 16 bases. This CDR3 region has 14 residues. The CDR3 sequence: CASSVRGADRGYTF. The CDR3 bases are TGTGCCAGCAGTGTTAGGGGGGCGGATCGTGGCTACACCTTC.

This clone was picked up one time. V is TRBV14 and J is TRBJ1-5; D is unresolved. Germline V CDR1 and CDR2: SGHDN, FVKESK. Trimming removed 8 bases at V and 12 bases at J, with 11 bases between. This CDR3 is 10 amino acids long. The CDR3 coding sequence is TGTGCCAGCCCGGATAGTTGCCAGCATTTT. Its protein product is CASPDSCQHF.

The gene calls are TRBV5-1 and TRBJ2-2, with D possibly TRBD1 on 5 matching bases. V gave up 0 bases and J gave up 4 bases, with 16 bases separating them. Germline loops: CDR1 SGHRS, CDR2 YFSETQ. The CDR3 contains 17 residues. The CDR3 protein is CASSLGPVQGGTGELFF. Here the CDR3 DNA reads TGCGCCAGCAGCTTGGGGCCAGTCCAGGGCGGCACCGGGGAGCTGTTTTTT.

This clone was recorded once. The chain combines TRBV4-1 with TRBJ1-5; D gene ambiguous. V was cut by 1 base and J by 3 bases, with 10 bases left in between. CDR1 is MGHRA and CDR2 is YSYEKL in the germline V gene. The CDR3 loop spans 15 amino acids. CDR3 nucleotides: TGCGCCAGCAGCCAAGTGTTGGAACCCAATCAGCCCCAGCATTTT. This codes for CASSQVLEPNQPQHF.

The chain employs TRBV19 and TRBJ1-4; D call uncertain. The CDR3 is 15 residues long. CDR1 and CDR2 from the germline V gene are LNHDA and SQIVND (reference sequence). Trimming removed 3 bases at V and 10 bases at J, with 18 bases between. As DNA, the CDR3 is TGTGCCAGTAGTATCGGTCAGTTACCCGGGCGAAAACTGTTTTTT. Translating gives CASSIGQLPGRKLFF. The full variable domain, rest sourced from reference TRBV19 and TRBJ1-4, is DGGITQSPKYLFRKEGQNVTLSCEQNLNHDAMYWYRQDPGQGLRLIYYSQIVNDFQKGDIAEGYSVSREKKESFPLTVTSAQKNPTAFYLCASSIGQLPGRKLFFGSGTQLSVL.

Turning to this clone: Mismatch with germline at one junction end may stem from a read error. This chain uses TRBV7-7 with TRBJ2-1; no clear D gene. The CDR3 has 10 amino acids. Germline CDR1 reads SSHAT; CDR2 reads FNYEAQ (reference sequence). Written as DNA, the CDR3 is TGTGCTAGCAGCCGACCCCCCCAGTTCTTC. Residues: CASSRPPQFF.

The rearrangement links TRBV6-1 to TRBJ1-4; the D gene is possibly TRBD1 (6 bases). CDR1 is MNHNS and CDR2 is SASEGT in the germline V gene. Trimming removed 4 bases from V and 8 bases from J, with 11 bases in between. This CDR3 has 13 residues. The CDR3 sequence is CASSVGAGEKLFF. The CDR3 region has the DNA TGTGCCAGCAGTGTGGGGGCAGGAGAAAAACTGTTTTTT.

The gene calls are TRBV5-1 and TRBJ1-1; D is ambiguous. V dropped 4 bases and J dropped 1 base, with 8 bases sitting between them. From germline, CDR1 is SGHRS and CDR2 YFSETQ. The CDR3 covers 13 residues. In DNA form, the CDR3 reads TGCGCCAGCAGCCAGGACGGGAACACTGAAGCTTTCTTT. This translates into CASSQDGNTEAFF.

The gene calls are TRBV2 and TRBJ1-5; D might be TRBD1 (6 bases). V lost 7 bases to trimming and J lost 5 bases, with 18 bases between them. This CDR3 is 15 amino acids long. From germline, CDR1 is SNHLY and CDR2 FYNNEI. In DNA, the CDR3 is TGTGCCAGCAACCTACAGGGAACGCCGTATCAGCCCCAGCATTTT. Translated: CASNLQGTPYQPQHF.

V gene TRBV6-4 combines with J gene TRBJ2-1, with D possibly matching TRBD1 (5 bases). Deletions cut 2 bases from V and 8 bases from J, with 19 bases between. The CDR3 is made up of 16 amino acids. Germline V gives CDR1 MRHNA, CDR2 SNTAGT. The CDR3 bases are TGTGCCAGCAGTGACCTTGGGGCCAGTGGAGTCGATGAGCAGTTCTTC. It yields the protein CASSDLGASGVDEQFF.

This chain joins TRBV4-1 and TRBJ2-5, with D perhaps matching TRBD2 (5 bases). The length of the CDR3 is 15 residues. Trimming stripped 0 bases from V and 2 bases from J, with 10 bases between. Germline V CDR1 and CDR2: MGHRA, YSYEKL. The CDR3 DNA sequence: TGCGCCAGCAGCCAAGATAGGACTTCTCAAGAGACCCAGTACTTC. This gives the protein CASSQDRTSQETQYF.

The chain carries TRBV27 and TRBJ1-2; D possibly corresponds to TRBD1 (5 bases). The CDR3 covers 16 residues. From germline, CDR1 is MNHEY and CDR2 SMNVEV (reference sequence). V was trimmed by 6 bases and J by 7 bases, leaving 24 bases between them. CDR3 in amino acids: CASRGGIPAGSGGYTF. The CDR3 DNA sequence: TGTGCCAGCAGGGGGGGAATCCCAGCTGGGAGTGGTGGCTACACCTTC.

This chain uses TRBV6-1 with TRBJ1-2; TRBD1 is a possible D gene (6 bases). The germline V and J ends were trimmed by 6 bases and 0 bases, with 14 bases remaining between them. The V gene's germline CDR1 is MNHNS and CDR2 SASEGT. The CDR3 sequence is 15 residues long. CDR3 DNA: TGTGCCAGCAGCCCAGGACAGCTTGCTAACTATGGCTACACCTTC. Residues: CASSPGQLANYGYTF.

The DNA of the CDR3 is TGTGCCAGCCAGCGTTTGGATGAGCAGTTCTTC. It encodes CASQRLDEQFF. This sequence joins TRBV6-1 and TRBJ2-1, with unresolved D. V lost 8 bases, J lost 8 bases, and 10 bases lay in between. Germline V gives CDR1 MNHNS, CDR2 SASEGT. This CDR3 has 11 amino acids.

V usage is TRBV6-1 and J usage is TRBJ1-1, with a tentative D call TRBD1 (6 bases). V lost 7 bases and J lost 5, with 14 bases in between. The CDR3 runs 13 residues. Looked up from germline, CDR1 is MNHNS and CDR2 is SASEGT. CDR3 sequence (DNA): TGTGCCAGCACCCCACAGGGATTAACTGAAGCTTTCTTT. Protein sequence: CASTPQGLTEAFF.

This clone was counted only a few times. The gene calls are TRBV2 and TRBJ1-1; D not resolved. Trimming left V 6 bases short and J 2 bases short, with 13 bases between. The CDR3 extends over 14 amino acids. Germline V lookup: CDR1 SNHLY, CDR2 FYNNEI. The DNA for the CDR3 is TGTGCCAGCAGCAGATACGAAGGAAACACTGAAGCTTTCTTT. Translation gives CASSRYEGNTEAFF.

This rearrangement joins TRBV6-5 to TRBJ2-7; 7 bases are shared with TRBD2. CDR1 and CDR2 from the germline V gene are MNHEY and SVGAGI. The trim removed 4 bases at V and 4 bases at J, leaving 10 bases unmatched. The length of the CDR3 is 15 residues. CDR3 region: CASSSTAGLVYEQYF. The CDR3 DNA follows: TGTGCCAGCAGTTCCACAGCAGGACTAGTTTACGAGCAGTACTTC.

The rearrangement joins TRBV29-1 to TRBJ2-1; D possibly matches TRBD1 or TRBD2 (5 bases each). Per germline, CDR1 SQVTM and CDR2 ANQGSEA. CDR3 length equals 14 residues. Trimming removed 0 bases at V and 10 bases at J, with 16 bases between. The CDR3 sequence: CSVEELRDGPEQFF. In DNA form, the CDR3 reads TGCAGCGTTGAAGAACTTCGGGACGGCCCGGAGCAGTTCTTC.

This rearrangement joins TRBV2 to TRBJ1-2; 9 bases align to TRBD1. Germline V gene lookup returns CDR1 SNHLY and CDR2 FYNNEI. V trimming: 3 bases; J trimming: 8 bases; junction bases outside the gene matches: 4. The CDR3 totals 13 residues. CDR3 DNA sequence: TGTGCCAGCAGTGAGGACAGGGGTGGCGGCTACACCTTC. This sequence encodes CASSEDRGGGYTF.

The chain combines TRBV5-1 with TRBJ2-3; D is uncertain. There are 14 residues in the CDR3. Per the germline V gene, CDR1 is SGHRS and CDR2 is YFSETQ. V lost 0 bases and J 6 bases, leaving 11 bases between the germline ends. CDR3 DNA sequence: TGCGCCAGCAGCTTGGTCTCCCCCCAGGATACGCAGTATTTT. This codes for CASSLVSPQDTQYF.

V and J are TRBV19 and TRBJ1-3, with D maybe TRBD1 (5 bases). In germline, CDR1 is LNHDA, CDR2 SQIVND (reference sequence). The CDR3 spans 15 residues. Trimming removed 3 bases from V and 4 bases from J, with 13 bases in between. The CDR3 nucleotides read TGTGCCAGTAGTATCAGGCCAGGGATAGGAAACACCATATATTTT. It translates to CASSIRPGIGNTIYF.

This clone was seen once. This sequence joins TRBV29-1 and TRBJ2-3, with D perhaps TRBD2 (5 bases). Germline loops: CDR1 SQVTM, CDR2 ANQGSEA. V was pared by 5 bases and J by 2 bases, with 14 bases between. The CDR3 totals 14 residues. CDR3: CSVTSSGNTDTQYF. The CDR3 bases are TGCAGCGTTACGTCCAGCGGCAACACAGATACGCAGTATTTT.

The chain links TRBV11-2 to TRBJ2-5, with D possibly matching TRBD1 (5 bases). The CDR3 spans 14 residues. V lost 8 bases and J 1 base, leaving 14 bases between the germline ends. Germline V CDR1 and CDR2: SGHAT, FQNNGV. This chain's CDR3 is CASAWGDGQETQYF. The CDR3 DNA is TGTGCCAGCGCCTGGGGCGACGGCCAAGAGACCCAGTACTTC.

J is TRBJ2-3 and V is TRBV4-1, with TRBD2 matching 7 bases. Trimming took 0 bases from V and 0 from J; bases not matched to a gene: 3. Germline CDR1 and CDR2: MGHRA and YSYEKL. This CDR3 has 16 amino acids. For the CDR3, the DNA is TGCGCCAGCAGCCAAGACTCTAGCGGAAGCACAGATACGCAGTATTTT. It codes for CASSQDSSGSTDTQYF.

The chain uses TRBV28 and TRBJ1-3; D gene uncertain. V was trimmed by 6 bases and J by 0 bases, leaving 18 bases between them. The CDR3 loop spans 17 amino acids. CDR1 is MDHEN and CDR2 is SYDVKM in the germline V gene. CDR3 in amino acids: CASRQSSGALSGNTIYF. The CDR3 bases are TGTGCCAGCAGACAATCCAGTGGAGCACTCTCTGGAAACACCATATATTTT.

This clone occurred a few times. The chain links TRBV6-6 to TRBJ1-6; unclear D gene. V dropped 7 bases and J dropped 14 bases, with 24 bases sitting between them. The CDR3 runs to 15 residues. CDR1 and CDR2 from the germline V gene are MNHNY and SVGAGI (reference sequence). The chain's CDR3 is CASTEGPRVSQALHF. The CDR3 nucleotides read TGTGCCAGCACCGAGGGTCCTCGAGTCTCCCAGGCCCTCCACTTT.

V and J are TRBV15 and TRBJ2-3; no firm D call. Germline CDR1 reads LNHNV; CDR2 reads YYDKDF (reference sequence). V gave up 1 base and J gave up 2 bases, with 7 bases separating them. The CDR3 consists of 14 residues. The CDR3 DNA follows: TGTGCCACCAGCAGAGGTAGATTCACAGATACGCAGTATTTT. Amino acids: CATSRGRFTDTQYF. Full variable domain (remainder filled in from reference TRBV15 and TRBJ2-3): DAMVIQNPRYQVTQFGKPVTLSCSQTLNHNVMYWYQQKSSQAPKLLFHYYDKDFNNEADTPDNFQSRRPNTSFCFLDIRSPGLGDTAMYLCATSRGRFTDTQYFGPGTRLTVL.

The chain couples TRBV6-5 to TRBJ2-3; no clear D gene. There are 13 residues in the CDR3. Between the trimmed V and J ends, which lost 7 bases and 3 bases, there was a span of 11 bases. Germline lookup yields CDR1 MNHEY and CDR2 SVGAGI. This chain's CDR3 is CASTDHGTDTQYF. CDR3 nucleotides: TGTGCCAGCACGGACCATGGGACAGATACGCAGTATTTT.